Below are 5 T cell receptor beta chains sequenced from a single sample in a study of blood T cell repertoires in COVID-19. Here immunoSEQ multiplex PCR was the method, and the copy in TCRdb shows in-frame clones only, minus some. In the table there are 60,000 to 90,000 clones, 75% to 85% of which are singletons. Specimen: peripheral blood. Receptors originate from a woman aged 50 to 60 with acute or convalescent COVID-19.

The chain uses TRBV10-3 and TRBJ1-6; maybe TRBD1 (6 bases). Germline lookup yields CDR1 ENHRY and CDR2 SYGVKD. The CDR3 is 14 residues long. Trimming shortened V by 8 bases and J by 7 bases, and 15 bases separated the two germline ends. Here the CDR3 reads CAISKGGANSPLHF. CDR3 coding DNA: TGTGCCATCTCGAAAGGGGGGGCGAATTCACCCCTCCACTTT.

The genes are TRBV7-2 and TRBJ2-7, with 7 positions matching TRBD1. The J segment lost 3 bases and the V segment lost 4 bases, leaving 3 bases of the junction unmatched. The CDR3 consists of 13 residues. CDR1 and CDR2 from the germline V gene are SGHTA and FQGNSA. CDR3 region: CASSYRQGYEQYF. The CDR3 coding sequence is TGTGCCAGCAGCTATAGACAGGGCTACGAGCAGTACTTC.

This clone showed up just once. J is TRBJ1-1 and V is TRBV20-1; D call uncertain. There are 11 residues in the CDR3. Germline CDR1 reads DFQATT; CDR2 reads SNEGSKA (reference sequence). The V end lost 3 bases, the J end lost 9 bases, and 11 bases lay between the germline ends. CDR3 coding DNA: TGCAGTGCTAGCCCGGGGTTTCAAGCTTTCTTT. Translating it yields CSASPGFQAFF.

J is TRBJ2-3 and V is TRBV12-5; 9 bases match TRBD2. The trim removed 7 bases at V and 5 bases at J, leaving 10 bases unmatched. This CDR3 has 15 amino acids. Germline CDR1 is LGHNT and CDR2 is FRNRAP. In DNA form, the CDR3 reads TGTGCTAGTGTTCCCTCGGGACTAGCAAAAGATACGCAGTATTTT. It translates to CASVPSGLAKDTQYF.

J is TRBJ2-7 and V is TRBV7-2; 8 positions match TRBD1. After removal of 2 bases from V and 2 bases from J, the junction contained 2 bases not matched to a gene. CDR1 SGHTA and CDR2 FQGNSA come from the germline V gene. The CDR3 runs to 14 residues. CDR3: CASSLLTGAYEQYF. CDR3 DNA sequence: TGTGCCAGCAGCTTACTGACAGGGGCCTACGAGCAGTACTTC.